This T cell receptor (beta chain) emerged from a study of T cells in localized non-small cell lung cancer. The study, taken as a whole, reports: Uninvolved neighboring lung showed the greatest T cell clonality, exceeding tumor. Greater T cell density in blood accompanied longer overall survival. Appearances in adjacent lung were noted for a median approximately 52 of the top 100 tumor clones.

As for this clone: Its matching antigen is unknown.

Libraries were prepared by immunoSEQ multiplex PCR; TCRdb keeps only in-frame clonotypes and omits some of them. The sample lists 45,000 to 60,000 clones, more than 80% seen once, with roughly 5.5% in the top ten. The ends lost 1 base at V and 3 bases at J; junction bases unmatched: 6. This CDR3 comprises 16 residues. Germline assignment: CDR1 LGHNA and CDR2 YSLEER. Material: peripheral blood, obtained before any cancer treatment. The TCR was taken from a woman between 35 and 75 years old with stage I lung adenocarcinoma. V is TRBV4-3 and J is TRBJ2-1; 7 bases align to TRBD1. The CDR3 loop is CASSQGGGQFYNEQFF. The DNA of the CDR3 is TGCGCCAGCAGCCAAGGAGGGGGACAGTTCTACAATGAGCAGTTCTTC.